The rows below give T cell receptor beta chains drawn from one sample of a study of beta chain features in type 1 diabetes. Sequenced by immunoSEQ multiplex PCR; TCRdb stores in-frame clones only, minus some. The sample includes under 400,000 clones, about 19% of them seen just once. The specimen was naive CD4+ T cells from blood. The origin of the receptors is a young woman in good health. The CDR3 runs from the conserved cysteine through the conserved F or W. Each record gives: clone size, D gene, V gene, J gene, CDR3 protein, CDR3 DNA. The D gene is left open where the match is weak. Part of the rows lack a size; the others show once, few, many or a class for expanded clones.

clone_size: -; d_call: -; v_call: TRBV9; j_call: TRBJ2-3; cdr3_aa: CASSVRGFGTDTQYF; cdr3_nt: TGTGCCAGCAGCGTACGGGGATTTGGAACAGATACGCAGTATTTT
clone_size: few; d_call: TRBD1; v_call: TRBV28; j_call: TRBJ1-5; cdr3_aa: CASSLGTAINQPQHF; cdr3_nt: TGTGCCAGCAGTCTTGGGACAGCTATTAATCAGCCCCAGCATTTT
clone_size: -; d_call: -; v_call: TRBV7-3; j_call: TRBJ2-3; cdr3_aa: CASSPLAIAGTDTQYF; cdr3_nt: TGTGCCAGCAGCCCCTTAGCCATAGCGGGCACAGATACGCAGTATTTT
clone_size: few; d_call: TRBD2; v_call: TRBV5-4; j_call: TRBJ2-1; cdr3_aa: CASSSLAGGPDEQFF; cdr3_nt: TGTGCCAGCAGCTCACTAGCGGGAGGGCCCGATGAGCAGTTCTTC
clone_size: -; d_call: TRBD1; v_call: TRBV7-9; j_call: TRBJ2-3; cdr3_aa: CASSLFQAGGGTDTQYF; cdr3_nt: TGTGCCAGCAGCTTATTCCAAGCAGGGGGCGGGACAGATACGCAGTATTTT
clone_size: few; d_call: -; v_call: TRBV15; j_call: TRBJ2-5; cdr3_aa: CATSRDRFGRRETQYF; cdr3_nt: TGTGCCACCAGCAGAGATCGTTTCGGCAGGAGGGAGACCCAGTACTTC
clone_size: few; d_call: TRBD2; v_call: TRBV7-9; j_call: TRBJ2-5; cdr3_aa: CASSPGTRVQETQYF; cdr3_nt: TGTGCCAGCAGCCCCGGGACTAGGGTTCAAGAGACCCAGTACTTC
clone_size: -; d_call: -; v_call: TRBV6-5; j_call: TRBJ1-1; cdr3_aa: CASSYGLGNTEAFF; cdr3_nt: TGTGCCAGCAGTTATGGACTAGGGAACACTGAAGCTTTCTTT
clone_size: -; d_call: -; v_call: TRBV7-3; j_call: TRBJ2-3; cdr3_aa: CASSPGGITDTQYF; cdr3_nt: TGTGCCAGCAGCCCAGGCGGGATCACAGATACGCAGTATTTT
clone_size: -; d_call: -; v_call: TRBV6-6; j_call: TRBJ1-2; cdr3_aa: CASSPPLDRGGGYTF; cdr3_nt: TGTGCCAGCAGTCCCCCCCTCGACAGAGGTGGTGGCTACACCTTC
clone_size: -; d_call: TRBD2; v_call: TRBV11-2; j_call: TRBJ2-1; cdr3_aa: CASSSLRSGRALDEQFF; cdr3_nt: TGTGCCAGCAGCTCTTTAAGAAGCGGGAGGGCCCTCGATGAGCAGTTCTTC
clone_size: -; d_call: TRBD2; v_call: TRBV9; j_call: TRBJ2-1; cdr3_aa: CASSAHLGGSGGEQFF; cdr3_nt: TGTGCCAGCAGCGCACACTTAGGTGGGAGCGGGGGTGAGCAGTTCTTC
clone_size: -; d_call: -; v_call: TRBV30; j_call: TRBJ1-2; cdr3_aa: CAWSVAGYGYTF; cdr3_nt: TGTGCCTGGAGTGTTGCGGGCTATGGCTACACCTTC
clone_size: -; d_call: TRBD2; v_call: TRBV4-2; j_call: TRBJ2-1; cdr3_aa: CATRLAGLYNEQFF; cdr3_nt: TGTGCCACAAGACTAGCGGGACTCTACAATGAGCAGTTCTTC
clone_size: few; d_call: TRBD1; v_call: TRBV7-9; j_call: TRBJ2-1; cdr3_aa: CASSPGTDNEQFF; cdr3_nt: TGTGCCAGCAGCCCGGGGACAGACAATGAGCAGTTCTTC
clone_size: few; d_call: -; v_call: TRBV19; j_call: TRBJ2-2; cdr3_aa: CASSRRMALTRGELFF; cdr3_nt: TGTGCCAGTAGTAGGAGGATGGCCTTGACAAGGGGGGAGCTGTTTTTT
clone_size: few; d_call: TRBD1; v_call: TRBV7-2; j_call: TRBJ2-3; cdr3_aa: CASSWERTGISTDTQYF; cdr3_nt: TGTGCCAGCAGCTGGGAACGGACAGGGATAAGCACAGATACGCAGTATTTT
clone_size: -; d_call: -; v_call: TRBV11-2; j_call: TRBJ2-3; cdr3_aa: CASSLNTMSTDTQYF; cdr3_nt: TGTGCCAGCAGCTTGAACACGATGAGCACAGATACGCAGTATTTT
clone_size: -; d_call: TRBD2; v_call: TRBV14; j_call: TRBJ2-7; cdr3_aa: CASSHYFGTSGFHEQYF; cdr3_nt: TGTGCCAGCAGCCATTATTTTGGGACTAGCGGGTTTCACGAGCAGTACTTC
clone_size: -; d_call: -; v_call: TRBV9; j_call: TRBJ2-7; cdr3_aa: CASSVGFSAGYEQYF; cdr3_nt: TGTGCCAGCAGCGTAGGGTTTAGCGCGGGGTACGAGCAGTACTTC
clone_size: few; d_call: -; v_call: TRBV11-2; j_call: TRBJ2-6; cdr3_aa: CASSIRGSGANVLTF; cdr3_nt: TGTGCCAGCAGCATTCGGGGCTCTGGGGCCAACGTCCTGACTTTC
clone_size: few; d_call: -; v_call: TRBV11-2; j_call: TRBJ2-1; cdr3_aa: CASSSPRGKVGEQFF; cdr3_nt: TGTGCCAGCAGCTCTCCCCGGGGGAAGGTGGGTGAGCAGTTCTTC
clone_size: -; d_call: -; v_call: TRBV11-2; j_call: TRBJ2-7; cdr3_aa: CAPYPDRRIYEQYF; cdr3_nt: TGTGCCCCCTACCCGGACAGAAGGATCTACGAGCAGTACTTC
clone_size: -; d_call: TRBD2; v_call: TRBV5-1; j_call: TRBJ2-3; cdr3_aa: CASSLAAYVAGVEDTQYF; cdr3_nt: TGCGCCAGCAGCTTGGCCGCCTACGTAGCGGGGGTGGAAGATACGCAGTATTTT
clone_size: -; d_call: -; v_call: TRBV9; j_call: TRBJ2-1; cdr3_aa: CASSVGVASEQFF; cdr3_nt: TGTGCCAGCAGCGTAGGAGTAGCCAGTGAGCAGTTCTTC
clone_size: few; d_call: -; v_call: TRBV7-3; j_call: TRBJ2-1; cdr3_aa: CASSLGAGPPDEQFF; cdr3_nt: TGTGCCAGCAGCTTAGGGGCGGGACCCCCGGATGAGCAGTTCTTC
clone_size: -; d_call: TRBD1; v_call: TRBV4-3; j_call: TRBJ1-6; cdr3_aa: CASSQDNRGLVDSPLHF; cdr3_nt: TGCGCCAGCAGCCAAGATAATAGGGGGCTTGTTGATTCACCCCTCCACTTT
clone_size: -; d_call: -; v_call: TRBV7-9; j_call: TRBJ2-3; cdr3_aa: CASSLRRFPSSTDTQYF; cdr3_nt: TGTGCCAGCAGCTTACGGAGGTTTCCCTCGAGCACAGATACGCAGTATTTT
clone_size: -; d_call: TRBD1; v_call: TRBV2; j_call: TRBJ2-7; cdr3_aa: CAGIPGQGVHEQYF; cdr3_nt: TGTGCCGGAATCCCGGGACAGGGGGTACACGAGCAGTACTTC
clone_size: -; d_call: -; v_call: TRBV15; j_call: TRBJ2-2; cdr3_aa: CATSRGNTGELFF; cdr3_nt: TGTGCCACCAGCCGGGGTAACACCGGGGAGCTGTTTTTT
clone_size: -; d_call: -; v_call: TRBV5-1; j_call: TRBJ1-1; cdr3_aa: CASSLVEKANTEAFF; cdr3_nt: TGCGCCAGCAGCTTGGTTGAGAAAGCGAACACTGAAGCTTTCTTT
clone_size: few; d_call: TRBD1; v_call: TRBV19; j_call: TRBJ2-1; cdr3_aa: CASSDSGTGGYEQFF; cdr3_nt: TGTGCCAGTAGTGACTCCGGGACAGGAGGGTATGAGCAGTTCTTC
clone_size: few; d_call: TRBD2; v_call: TRBV11-2; j_call: TRBJ2-7; cdr3_aa: CASSSNSGRNEQYF; cdr3_nt: TGTGCCAGCAGCTCAAATAGCGGGAGGAACGAGCAGTACTTC
clone_size: -; d_call: TRBD1; v_call: TRBV7-3; j_call: TRBJ2-7; cdr3_aa: CASSYGTGPYEQYF; cdr3_nt: TGTGCCAGCAGTTATGGGACAGGTCCCTACGAGCAGTACTTC
clone_size: few; d_call: -; v_call: TRBV7-9; j_call: TRBJ2-7; cdr3_aa: CASSLGGLVYEQYF; cdr3_nt: TGTGCCAGCAGCCTTGGGGGCCTGGTCTACGAGCAGTACTTC
clone_size: few; d_call: -; v_call: TRBV6-5; j_call: TRBJ2-3; cdr3_aa: CASSYDGTSTDTQYF; cdr3_nt: TGTGCCAGCAGTTACGACGGGACTAGCACAGATACGCAGTATTTT
clone_size: few; d_call: TRBD2; v_call: TRBV10-2; j_call: TRBJ2-7; cdr3_aa: CASIGTSGSYEQYF; cdr3_nt: TGCGCCAGCATAGGGACTAGCGGATCCTACGAGCAGTACTTC
clone_size: few; d_call: -; v_call: TRBV5-4; j_call: TRBJ2-1; cdr3_aa: CASSLAGPANEQFF; cdr3_nt: TGTGCCAGCAGCTTGGCAGGGCCGGCCAATGAGCAGTTCTTC
clone_size: few; d_call: -; v_call: TRBV7-9; j_call: TRBJ2-7; cdr3_aa: CASSLGVAQVSYEQYF; cdr3_nt: TGTGCCAGCAGCTTAGGGGTCGCCCAGGTCTCCTACGAGCAGTACTTC
clone_size: few; d_call: -; v_call: TRBV5-4; j_call: TRBJ2-1; cdr3_aa: CASSLREEQFF; cdr3_nt: TGTGCCAGCAGCTTGCGGGAAGAGCAGTTCTTC
clone_size: few; d_call: -; v_call: TRBV6-5; j_call: TRBJ1-2; cdr3_aa: CASRSSGEGYTF; cdr3_nt: TGTGCCAGCAGATCCTCAGGGGAAGGCTACACCTTC
clone_size: few; d_call: TRBD1; v_call: TRBV7-9; j_call: TRBJ2-6; cdr3_aa: CASSLARRGLGPGANVLTF; cdr3_nt: TGTGCCAGCAGCTTAGCCCGCAGGGGGCTGGGCCCTGGGGCCAACGTCCTGACTTTC
clone_size: few; d_call: -; v_call: TRBV4-2; j_call: TRBJ1-2; cdr3_aa: CASSQDPSNYGYTF; cdr3_nt: TGTGCCAGCAGCCAAGATCCTTCTAACTATGGCTACACCTTC
clone_size: few; d_call: -; v_call: TRBV4-3; j_call: TRBJ2-7; cdr3_aa: CASSQDAASSYEQYF; cdr3_nt: TGCGCCAGCAGCCAAGACGCGGCCAGCTCCTACGAGCAGTACTTC
clone_size: -; d_call: TRBD1; v_call: TRBV6-1; j_call: TRBJ2-5; cdr3_aa: CASSPRDRETQYF; cdr3_nt: TGTGCCAGCAGCCCCCGGGACAGGGAAACCCAGTACTTC
clone_size: -; d_call: TRBD2; v_call: TRBV4-3; j_call: TRBJ2-3; cdr3_aa: CASSQDRWRGGEGDTQYF; cdr3_nt: TGCGCCAGCAGCCAAGATCGCTGGCGGGGGGGCGAGGGGGATACGCAGTATTTT
clone_size: few; d_call: -; v_call: TRBV5-1; j_call: TRBJ2-1; cdr3_aa: CASSTSINEQFF; cdr3_nt: TGCGCCAGCAGCACGTCTATTAATGAGCAGTTCTTC
clone_size: few; d_call: -; v_call: TRBV7-2; j_call: TRBJ2-5; cdr3_aa: CASSGRNSWETQYF; cdr3_nt: TGTGCCAGCAGTGGAAGGAACAGTTGGGAGACCCAGTACTTC
clone_size: -; d_call: -; v_call: TRBV4-3; j_call: TRBJ1-6; cdr3_aa: CASSQARGGAYNSPLHF; cdr3_nt: TGCGCCAGCAGCCAAGCGAGAGGAGGAGCCTATAATTCACCCCTCCACTTT
clone_size: -; d_call: -; v_call: TRBV7-2; j_call: TRBJ2-7; cdr3_aa: CASSLSTGKEQYF; cdr3_nt: TGTGCCAGCAGCTTATCAACAGGGAAAGAGCAGTACTTC
clone_size: -; d_call: TRBD1; v_call: TRBV4-1; j_call: TRBJ2-7; cdr3_aa: CASSHSDRGYEQYF; cdr3_nt: TGCGCCAGCAGCCACTCAGACAGGGGCTACGAGCAGTACTTC
clone_size: few; d_call: -; v_call: TRBV5-4; j_call: TRBJ2-3; cdr3_aa: CASSFSGTDTQYF; cdr3_nt: TGTGCCAGCAGCTTCAGCGGGACAGATACGCAGTATTTT
clone_size: -; d_call: -; v_call: TRBV21-1; j_call: TRBJ2-7; cdr3_aa: CASSLARNRVFDEQYF; cdr3_nt: TGTGCCAGCAGCCTCGCGAGGAACAGGGTCTTCGACGAGCAGTACTTC
clone_size: few; d_call: -; v_call: TRBV5-4; j_call: TRBJ2-3; cdr3_aa: CASSPEGSTDTQYF; cdr3_nt: TGTGCCAGCAGCCCGGAGGGTAGCACAGATACGCAGTATTTT
clone_size: -; d_call: -; v_call: TRBV21-1; j_call: TRBJ2-1; cdr3_aa: CASSPWTGGNSYNEQFF; cdr3_nt: TGTGCCAGCAGCCCCTGGACAGGGGGTAACTCCTACAATGAGCAGTTCTTC
clone_size: few; d_call: TRBD1; v_call: TRBV7-9; j_call: TRBJ1-1; cdr3_aa: CASSVRQGSTEAFF; cdr3_nt: TGTGCCAGCAGCGTTCGACAGGGTTCCACTGAAGCTTTCTTT
clone_size: -; d_call: TRBD2; v_call: TRBV5-1; j_call: TRBJ2-1; cdr3_aa: CASSWGLAGGPGFEQFF; cdr3_nt: TGCGCCAGCAGCTGGGGACTAGCGGGAGGGCCGGGATTCGAGCAGTTCTTC
clone_size: -; d_call: -; v_call: TRBV6-5; j_call: TRBJ2-5; cdr3_aa: CASSTPGRQDWTQYF; cdr3_nt: TGTGCCAGCAGTACCCCAGGGCGACAGGACTGGACCCAGTACTTC
clone_size: few; d_call: -; v_call: TRBV7-9; j_call: TRBJ1-4; cdr3_aa: CASSPAPDNEKLFF; cdr3_nt: TGTGCCAGCAGCCCAGCGCCAGACAATGAAAAACTGTTTTTT
clone_size: once; d_call: -; v_call: TRBV7-3; j_call: TRBJ1-6; cdr3_aa: CASSSGNSPLHF; cdr3_nt: TGTGCCAGCAGCTCGGGTAATTCACCCCTCCACTTT